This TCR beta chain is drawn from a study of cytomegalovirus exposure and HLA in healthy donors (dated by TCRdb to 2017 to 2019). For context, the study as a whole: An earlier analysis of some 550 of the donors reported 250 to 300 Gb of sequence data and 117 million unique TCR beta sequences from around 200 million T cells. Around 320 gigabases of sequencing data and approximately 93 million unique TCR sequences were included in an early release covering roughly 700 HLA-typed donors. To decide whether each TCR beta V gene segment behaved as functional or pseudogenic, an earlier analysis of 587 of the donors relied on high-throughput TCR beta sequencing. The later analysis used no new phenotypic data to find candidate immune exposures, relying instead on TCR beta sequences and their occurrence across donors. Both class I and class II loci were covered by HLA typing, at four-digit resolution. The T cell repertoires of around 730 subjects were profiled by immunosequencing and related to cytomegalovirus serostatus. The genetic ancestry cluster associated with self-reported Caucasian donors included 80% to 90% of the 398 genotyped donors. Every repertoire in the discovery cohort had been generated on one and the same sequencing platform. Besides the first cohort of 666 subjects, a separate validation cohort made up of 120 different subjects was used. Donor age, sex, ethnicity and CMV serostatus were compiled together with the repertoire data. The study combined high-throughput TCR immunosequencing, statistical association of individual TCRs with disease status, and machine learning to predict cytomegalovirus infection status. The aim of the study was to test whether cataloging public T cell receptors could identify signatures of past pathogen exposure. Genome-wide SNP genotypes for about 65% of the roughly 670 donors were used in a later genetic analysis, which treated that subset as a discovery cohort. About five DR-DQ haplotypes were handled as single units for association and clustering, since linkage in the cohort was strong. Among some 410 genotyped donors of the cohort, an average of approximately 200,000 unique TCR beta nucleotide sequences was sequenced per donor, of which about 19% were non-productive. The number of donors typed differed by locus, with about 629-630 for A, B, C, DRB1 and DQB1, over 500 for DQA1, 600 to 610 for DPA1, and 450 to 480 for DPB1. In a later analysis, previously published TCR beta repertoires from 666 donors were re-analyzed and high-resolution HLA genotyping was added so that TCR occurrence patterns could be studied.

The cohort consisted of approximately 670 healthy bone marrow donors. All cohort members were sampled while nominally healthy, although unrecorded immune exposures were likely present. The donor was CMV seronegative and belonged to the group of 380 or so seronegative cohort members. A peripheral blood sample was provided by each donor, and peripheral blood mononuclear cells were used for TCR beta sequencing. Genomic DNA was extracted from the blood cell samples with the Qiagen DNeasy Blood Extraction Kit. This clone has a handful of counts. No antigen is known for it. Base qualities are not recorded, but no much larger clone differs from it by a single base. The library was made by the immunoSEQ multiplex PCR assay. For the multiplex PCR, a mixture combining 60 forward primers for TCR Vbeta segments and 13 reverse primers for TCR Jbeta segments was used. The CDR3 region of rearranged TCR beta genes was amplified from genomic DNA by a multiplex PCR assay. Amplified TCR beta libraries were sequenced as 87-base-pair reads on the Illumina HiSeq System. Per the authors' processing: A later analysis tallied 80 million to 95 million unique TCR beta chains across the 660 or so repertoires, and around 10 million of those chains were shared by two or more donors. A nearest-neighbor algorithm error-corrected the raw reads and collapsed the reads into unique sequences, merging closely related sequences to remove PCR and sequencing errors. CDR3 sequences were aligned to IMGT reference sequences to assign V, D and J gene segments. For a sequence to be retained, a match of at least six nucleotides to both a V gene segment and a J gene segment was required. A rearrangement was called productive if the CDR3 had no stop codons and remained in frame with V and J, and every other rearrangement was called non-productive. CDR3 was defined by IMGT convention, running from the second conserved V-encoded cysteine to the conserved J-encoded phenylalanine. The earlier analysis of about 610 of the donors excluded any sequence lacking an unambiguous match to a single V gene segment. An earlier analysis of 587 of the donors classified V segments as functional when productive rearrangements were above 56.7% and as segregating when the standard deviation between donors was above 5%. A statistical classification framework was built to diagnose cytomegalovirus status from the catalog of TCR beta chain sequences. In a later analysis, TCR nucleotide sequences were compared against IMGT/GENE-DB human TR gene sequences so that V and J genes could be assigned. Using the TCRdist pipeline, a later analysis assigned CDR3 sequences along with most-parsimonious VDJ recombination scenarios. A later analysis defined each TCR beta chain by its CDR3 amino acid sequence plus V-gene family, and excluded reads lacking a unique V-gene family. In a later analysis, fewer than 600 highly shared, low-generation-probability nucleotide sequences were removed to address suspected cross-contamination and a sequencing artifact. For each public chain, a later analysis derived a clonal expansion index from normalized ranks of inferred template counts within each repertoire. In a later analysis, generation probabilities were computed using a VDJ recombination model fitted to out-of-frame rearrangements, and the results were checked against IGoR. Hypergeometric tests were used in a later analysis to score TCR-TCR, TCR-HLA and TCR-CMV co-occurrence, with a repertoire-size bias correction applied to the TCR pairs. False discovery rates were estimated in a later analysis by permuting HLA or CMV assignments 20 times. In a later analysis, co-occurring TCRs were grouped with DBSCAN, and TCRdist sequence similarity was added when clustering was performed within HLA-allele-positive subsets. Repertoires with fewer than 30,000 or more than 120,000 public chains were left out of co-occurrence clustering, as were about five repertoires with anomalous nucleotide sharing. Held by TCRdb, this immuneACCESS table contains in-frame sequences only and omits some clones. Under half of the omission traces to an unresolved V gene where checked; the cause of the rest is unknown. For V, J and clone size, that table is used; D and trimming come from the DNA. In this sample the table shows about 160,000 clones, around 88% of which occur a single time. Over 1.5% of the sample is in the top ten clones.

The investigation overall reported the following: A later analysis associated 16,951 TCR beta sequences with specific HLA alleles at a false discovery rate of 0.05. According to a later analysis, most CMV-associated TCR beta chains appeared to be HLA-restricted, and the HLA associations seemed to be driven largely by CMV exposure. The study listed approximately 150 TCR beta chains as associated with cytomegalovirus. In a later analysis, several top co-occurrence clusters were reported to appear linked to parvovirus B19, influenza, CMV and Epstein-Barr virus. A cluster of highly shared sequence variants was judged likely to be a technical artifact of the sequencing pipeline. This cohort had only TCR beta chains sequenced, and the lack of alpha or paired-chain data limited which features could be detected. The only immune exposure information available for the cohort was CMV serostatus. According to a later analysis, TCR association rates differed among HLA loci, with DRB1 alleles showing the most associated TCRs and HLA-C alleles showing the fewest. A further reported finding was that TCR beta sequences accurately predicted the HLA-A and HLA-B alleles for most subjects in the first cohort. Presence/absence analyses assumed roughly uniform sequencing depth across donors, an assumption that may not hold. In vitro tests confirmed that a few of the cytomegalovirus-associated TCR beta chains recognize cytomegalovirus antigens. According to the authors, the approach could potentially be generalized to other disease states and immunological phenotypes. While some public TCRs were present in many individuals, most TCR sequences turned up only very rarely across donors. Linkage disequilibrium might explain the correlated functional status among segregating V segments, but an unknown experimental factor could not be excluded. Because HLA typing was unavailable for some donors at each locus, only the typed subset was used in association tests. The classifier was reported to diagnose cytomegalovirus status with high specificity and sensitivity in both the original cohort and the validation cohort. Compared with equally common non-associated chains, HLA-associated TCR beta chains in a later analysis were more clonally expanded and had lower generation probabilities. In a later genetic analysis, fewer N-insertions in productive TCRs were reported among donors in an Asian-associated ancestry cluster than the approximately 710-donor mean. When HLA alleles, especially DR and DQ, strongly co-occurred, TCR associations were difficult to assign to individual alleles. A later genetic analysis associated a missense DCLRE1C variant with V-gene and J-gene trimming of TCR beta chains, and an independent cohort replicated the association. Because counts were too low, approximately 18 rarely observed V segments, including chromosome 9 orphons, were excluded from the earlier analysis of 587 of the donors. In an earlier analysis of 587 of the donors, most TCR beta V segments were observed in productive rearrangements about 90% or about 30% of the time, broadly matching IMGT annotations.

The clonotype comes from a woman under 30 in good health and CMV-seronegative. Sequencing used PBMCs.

The DNA sequence is TGTGCCAGCAGTTACGCGGCAGGGGGCAGCGAAAAACTGTTTTTT. It translates as CASSYAAGGSEKLFF. The rearrangement joined TRBV6-5 to TRBJ1-4, with 8 junctional bases fitting TRBD1. For CDR1 and CDR2, the germline V gene lists MNHEY and SVGAGI. The CDR3 has 15 amino acids, counting the end cysteine and phenylalanine. Here the CDR3 DNA is all that survives: 45 bases in frame from base 1. Trimming removed 2 bases from V and 8 bases from J; the gene matches leave 7 bases unexplained.